This T cell receptor (beta chain) was recorded in a study of T cell responses to AZD1222 COVID-19 vaccine. Study results and caveats: The donor group comprised mostly white British people and more females; the analysis possibly underestimated clonal diversity. Seropositive at baseline were only a handful of AZD1222 recipients. The CD4 TCRs associated with vaccination extended across spike and predominated at 160-218 and 743-854.

Measured with immunoSEQ multiplex PCR; TCRdb has only the in-frame clones, and not every one. The sample lists about 110,000 clones, 90% to 95% seen once, with under 2.5% in the top ten. Germline V gene sequence: CDR1 KGHSH, CDR2 LQKENI. The germline V and J ends were trimmed by 1 base and 0 bases, with 7 bases remaining between them. CDR3 length: 14 residues. This clone was counted a few times. Its specificity is not known. The chain uses TRBV18 and TRBJ2-7; D is uncertain. This sample comprised peripheral blood, obtained on day 0 of AZD1222 vaccination. This sequence was found in an adult in good health. The CDR3 bases are TGTGCCAGCTCACCACGGCGGAGCTCCTACGAGCAGTACTTC. Residues: CASSPRRSSYEQYF.